This is a list of T cell receptor beta chains from one sample in a study of cytomegalovirus exposure and HLA in healthy donors. Sequencing used immunoSEQ multiplex PCR; TCRdb keeps in-frame clones, though not all of them. This table has some 100,000 clones, 86% appearing once. Material for sequencing was PBMCs. The origin of the receptors is a young man in good health and CMV-seronegative. Each CDR3 is given without its conserved first and last residue. A D gene is named only where the DNA matches it firmly. The size field is filled for only some rows; it gives once, few, many or a size class.

TRBV5-1	-	TRBJ1-4	-	ASSLQGANEKLF
TRBV5-1	-	TRBJ2-3	-	ASIPGESTDTQY
TRBV7-2	TRBD1	TRBJ1-4	-	ASSSGQGSEKLF
TRBV13	TRBD1	TRBJ1-1	once	ASSPGDRVNTEAF
TRBV4-1	TRBD1	TRBJ1-6	-	ASSQGPPGQGAVYSPLH
TRBV2	TRBD1	TRBJ2-7	-	ATRTGAYEQY
TRBV5-1	-	TRBJ2-6	-	ASSDSLAGANVLT
TRBV6-5	-	TRBJ1-3	-	ASSWSGTTTGNTIY
TRBV21-1	-	TRBJ1-2	-	ASSKAGLMDYGYT
TRBV9	-	TRBJ2-5	once	ASSVGTAQETQY
TRBV9	TRBD1	TRBJ1-4	-	ASSVGSRGRFEKLF
TRBV27	-	TRBJ2-3	-	ASSFHGPAGLTDTQY
TRBV6-1	TRBD1	TRBJ1-2	-	ASSGGTANNYGYT
TRBV5-4	TRBD2	TRBJ2-1	-	ASSFLAVPGDEQF
TRBV4-1	TRBD1	TRBJ2-1	-	ASSQQGAKSYNEQF
TRBV5-1	TRBD1	TRBJ1-2	-	ASSLETGPGYT
TRBV14	-	TRBJ2-7	once	ASSLHRVYEQY
TRBV5-6	TRBD1	TRBJ1-2	-	ASNTDRNYGYT
TRBV7-6	TRBD2	TRBJ2-7	-	ASSYRTSGTYEQY
TRBV19	TRBD2	TRBJ2-3	-	ASSISGGADTQY
TRBV5-6	TRBD1	TRBJ2-5	-	ASSLGQAKETQY
TRBV15	-	TRBJ1-1	-	ATSRVMGGEDTEAF
TRBV5-1	-	TRBJ1-2	-	ASGDGSLPPYT
TRBV5-1	TRBD1	TRBJ1-2	-	ASSPGTGNYGYT
TRBV19	-	TRBJ1-1	-	ASSIWRLYENTEAF
TRBV27	-	TRBJ1-1	-	ASSFLGSPENTEAF
TRBV4-1	TRBD1	TRBJ2-5	few	ASSQGRQGFIETQY
TRBV5-1	TRBD2	TRBJ2-7	-	ASSLAGSYEQY
TRBV6-1	-	TRBJ2-7	-	ASRQVSYEQY
TRBV6-1	TRBD2	TRBJ2-7	once	ASSVGTSGGRSSYEQY
TRBV6-5	TRBD1	TRBJ1-2	-	ASSRDRVDYGYT
TRBV2	-	TRBJ2-1	-	ASSGQGKEEF
TRBV14	-	TRBJ2-5	-	ASSQYQRETQY
TRBV15	TRBD1	TRBJ2-5	-	ATSSRTGGRETQY
TRBV2	-	TRBJ1-4	-	ASSVLQSNEKLF
TRBV30	TRBD1	TRBJ2-7	-	AWSVRTGADEQY
TRBV29-1	TRBD2	TRBJ2-1	-	SCGTSGGYNEQF
TRBV14	TRBD1	TRBJ1-1	-	ASSQVIQGTAEAF
TRBV2	TRBD1	TRBJ2-7	-	ASSLQGMIGYEQY
TRBV30	TRBD1	TRBJ1-2	-	AWTWTGINYGYT
TRBV29-1	-	TRBJ2-1	-	SVETPQGRNEQF
TRBV5-1	TRBD2	TRBJ2-3	-	ASSLGLAEDTQY
TRBV30	TRBD1	TRBJ1-1	-	AWSEDRAVNTEAF
TRBV27	TRBD1	TRBJ1-4	-	ASSPPPDRGGKLF
TRBV7-6	TRBD2	TRBJ2-1	-	ASSPRREIHEQF
TRBV10-3	-	TRBJ1-5	-	AISVGRVGQPQH
TRBV5-4	TRBD2	TRBJ2-1	-	ASRVAGGSYNEQF
TRBV6-5	-	TRBJ2-1	-	ASSPLSGSYNEQF
TRBV5-1	TRBD1	TRBJ1-1	-	ASSRKVDRRNTEAF